The following is a T cell receptor beta chain sequence with its context. No antigen is known for it. This sample stems from a study of a mutant IDH1 vaccine in newly diagnosed glioma. Whole-study context: At weeks 1, 3, 5, 7, 11, 15, 19 and 23, patients received a vaccination, eight in all.

Time point in this sample: week 5, during vaccination. All doses held 300 ug of mutant IDH1 20-mer peptide, with topical imiquimod. V lost 1 base and J lost 4, with 11 bases in between. This CDR3 is built from 15 residues. The germline V gene has CDR1 SGHRS and CDR2 YFSETQ. Method: immunoSEQ multiplex PCR; TCRdb's copy keeps in-frame clones and lacks some. The table lists over 55,000 clones, 90% of them singletons. This clonotype was sampled from a woman aged 40 to 55 with glioma. Specimen: PBMCs, collected from a glioma patient whose treatment included an IDH1 peptide vaccine. V is TRBV5-1 and J is TRBJ2-2; no clear D gene. CDR3 protein: CASSLSVQFTGELFF. The CDR3 nucleotides are TGCGCCAGCAGCTTGTCGGTACAGTTCACCGGGGAGCTGTTTTTT. Based on the CDR3 plus reference TRBV5-1 and TRBJ2-2, the full variable domain is KAGVTQTPRYLIKTRGQQVTLSCSPISGHRSVSWYQQTPGQGLQFLFEYFSETQRNKGNFPGRFSGRQFSNSRSEMNVSTLELGDSALYLCASSLSVQFTGELFFGEGSRLTVL.